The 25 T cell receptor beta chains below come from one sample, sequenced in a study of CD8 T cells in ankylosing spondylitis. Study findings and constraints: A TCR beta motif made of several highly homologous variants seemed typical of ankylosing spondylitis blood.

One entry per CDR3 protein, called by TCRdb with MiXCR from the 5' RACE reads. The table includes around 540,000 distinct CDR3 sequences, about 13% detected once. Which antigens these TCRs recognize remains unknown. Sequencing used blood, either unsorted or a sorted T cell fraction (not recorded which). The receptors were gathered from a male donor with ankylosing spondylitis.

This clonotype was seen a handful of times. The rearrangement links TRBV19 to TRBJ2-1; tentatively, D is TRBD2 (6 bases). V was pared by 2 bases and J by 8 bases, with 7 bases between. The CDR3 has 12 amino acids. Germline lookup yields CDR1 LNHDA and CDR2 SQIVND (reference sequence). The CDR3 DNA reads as TGTGCCAGTAGTATAAGGGACTATGAGCAGTTCTTC. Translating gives CASSIRDYEQFF. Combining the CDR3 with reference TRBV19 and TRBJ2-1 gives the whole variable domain DGGITQSPKYLFRKEGQNVTLSCEQNLNHDAMYWYRQDPGQGLRLIYYSQIVNDFQKGDIAEGYSVSREKKESFPLTVTSAQKNPTAFYLCASSIRDYEQFFGPGTRLTVL.

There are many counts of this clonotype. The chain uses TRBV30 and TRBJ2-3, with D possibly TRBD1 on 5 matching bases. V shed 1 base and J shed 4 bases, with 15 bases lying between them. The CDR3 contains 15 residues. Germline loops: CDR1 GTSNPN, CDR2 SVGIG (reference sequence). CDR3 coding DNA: TGTGCCTGGAGTGAACAGGTTAGGTCCGCAGATACGCAGTATTTT. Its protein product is CAWSEQVRSADTQYF.

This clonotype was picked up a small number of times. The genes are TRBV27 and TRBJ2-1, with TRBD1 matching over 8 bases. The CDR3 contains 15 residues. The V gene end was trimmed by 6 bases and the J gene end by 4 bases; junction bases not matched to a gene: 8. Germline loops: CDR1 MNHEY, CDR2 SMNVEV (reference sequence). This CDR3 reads CASRPQGAGYNEQFF. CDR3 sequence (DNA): TGTGCCAGCAGACCTCAGGGGGCGGGTTACAATGAGCAGTTCTTC.

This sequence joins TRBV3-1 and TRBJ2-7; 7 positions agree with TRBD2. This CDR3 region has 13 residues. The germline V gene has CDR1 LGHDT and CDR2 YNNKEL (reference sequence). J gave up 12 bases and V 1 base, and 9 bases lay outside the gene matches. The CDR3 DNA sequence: TGTGCCAGCAGCCAAGCCGGGAGCGGGAACGCGTACTTC. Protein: CASSQAGSGNAYF.

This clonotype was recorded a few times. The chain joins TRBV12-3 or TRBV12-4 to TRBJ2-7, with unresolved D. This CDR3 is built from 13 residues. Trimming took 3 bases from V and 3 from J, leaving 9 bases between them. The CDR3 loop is CASSLGHNYEQYV. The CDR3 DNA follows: TGTGCCAGCAGTTTGGGTCACAACTACGAGCAGTACGTC.

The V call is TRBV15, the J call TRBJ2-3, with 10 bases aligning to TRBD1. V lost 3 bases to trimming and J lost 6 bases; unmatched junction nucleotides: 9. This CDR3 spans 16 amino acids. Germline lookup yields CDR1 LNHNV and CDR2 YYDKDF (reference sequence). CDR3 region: CATSRGQGMGRDTQYF. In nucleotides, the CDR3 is TGTGCCACCAGCAGGGGACAGGGGATGGGGAGGGATACGCAGTATTTT.

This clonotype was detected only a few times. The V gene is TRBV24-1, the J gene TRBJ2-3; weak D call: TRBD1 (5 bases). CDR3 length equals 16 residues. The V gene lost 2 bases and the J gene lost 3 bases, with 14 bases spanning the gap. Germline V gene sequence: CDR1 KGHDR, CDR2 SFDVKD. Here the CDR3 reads CATSDSGRAGTDTQYF. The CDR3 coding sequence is TGTGCCACCAGTGATTCGGGCAGGGCTGGGACAGATACGCAGTATTTT.

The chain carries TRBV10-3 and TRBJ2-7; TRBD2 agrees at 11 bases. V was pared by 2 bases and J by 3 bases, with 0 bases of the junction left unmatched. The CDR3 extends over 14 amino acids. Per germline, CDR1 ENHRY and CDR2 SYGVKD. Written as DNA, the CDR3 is TGTGCCATCAGTGAGGGGACTAGCGGCTACGAGCAGTACTTC. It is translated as CAISEGTSGYEQYF.

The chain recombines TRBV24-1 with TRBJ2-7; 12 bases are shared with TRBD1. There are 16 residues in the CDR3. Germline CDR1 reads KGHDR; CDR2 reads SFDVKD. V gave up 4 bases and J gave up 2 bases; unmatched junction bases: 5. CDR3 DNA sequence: TGTGCCACCAGTGACGGGACAGGGGGCGGCCCCTACGAGCAGTACTTC. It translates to CATSDGTGGGPYEQYF.

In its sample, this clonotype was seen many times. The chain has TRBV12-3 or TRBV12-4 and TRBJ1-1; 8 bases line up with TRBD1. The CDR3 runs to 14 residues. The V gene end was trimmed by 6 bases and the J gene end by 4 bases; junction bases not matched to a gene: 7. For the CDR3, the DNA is TGTGCCAGCAGCCTCATCGGACAGGGCACTGAAGCTTTCTTT. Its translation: CASSLIGQGTEAFF.

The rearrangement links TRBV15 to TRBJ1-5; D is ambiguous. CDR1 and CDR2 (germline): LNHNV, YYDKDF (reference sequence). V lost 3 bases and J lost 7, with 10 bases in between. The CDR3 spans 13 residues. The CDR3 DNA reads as TGTGCCACCAGCAGGGGAAGCGGCCAGCCCCAGCATTTT. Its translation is CATSRGSGQPQHF.

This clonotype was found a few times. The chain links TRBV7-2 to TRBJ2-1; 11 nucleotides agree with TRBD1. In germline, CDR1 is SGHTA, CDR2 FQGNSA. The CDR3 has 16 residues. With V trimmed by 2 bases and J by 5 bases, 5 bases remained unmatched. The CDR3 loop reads CASSLWTGGVDNEQFF. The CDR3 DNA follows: TGTGCCAGCAGCTTATGGACAGGGGGCGTCGACAATGAGCAGTTCTTC.

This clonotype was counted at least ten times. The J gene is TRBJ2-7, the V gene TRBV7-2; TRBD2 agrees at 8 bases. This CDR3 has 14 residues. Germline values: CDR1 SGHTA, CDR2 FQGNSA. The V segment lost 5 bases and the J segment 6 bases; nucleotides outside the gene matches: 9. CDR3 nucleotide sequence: TGTGCCAGCAGCGCCACGGGACTAGGAATCGAGCAGTACTTC. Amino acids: CASSATGLGIEQYF.

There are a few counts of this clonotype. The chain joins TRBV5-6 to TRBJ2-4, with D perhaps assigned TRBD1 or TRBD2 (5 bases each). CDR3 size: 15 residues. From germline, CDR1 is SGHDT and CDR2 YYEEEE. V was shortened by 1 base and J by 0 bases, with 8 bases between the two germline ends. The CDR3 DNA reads TGTGCCAGCAGCTTGCTAGGGACAGCCAAAAACATTCAGTACTTC. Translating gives CASSLLGTAKNIQYF.

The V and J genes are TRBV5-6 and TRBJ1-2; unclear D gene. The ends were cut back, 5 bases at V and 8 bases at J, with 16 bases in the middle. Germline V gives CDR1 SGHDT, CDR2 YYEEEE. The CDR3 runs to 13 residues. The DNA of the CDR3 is TGTGCCAGCAGTCTGGCCGTGGGGAGAGGCTACACCTTC. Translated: CASSLAVGRGYTF.

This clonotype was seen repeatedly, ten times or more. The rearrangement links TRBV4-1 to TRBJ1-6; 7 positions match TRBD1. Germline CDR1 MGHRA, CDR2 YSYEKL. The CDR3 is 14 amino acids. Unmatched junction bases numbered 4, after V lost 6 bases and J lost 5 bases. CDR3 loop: CASSQDRNNSPLHF. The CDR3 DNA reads TGCGCCAGCAGTCAGGACAGGAATAATTCACCCCTCCACTTT.

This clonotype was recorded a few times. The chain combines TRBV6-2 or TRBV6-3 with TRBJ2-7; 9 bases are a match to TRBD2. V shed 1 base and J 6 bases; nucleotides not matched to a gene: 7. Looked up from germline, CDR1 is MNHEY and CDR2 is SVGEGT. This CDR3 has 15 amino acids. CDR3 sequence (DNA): TGTGCCAGCAGTTACTTGCGGGAGGGACCTGGCGAGCAGTACTTC. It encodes CASSYLREGPGEQYF.

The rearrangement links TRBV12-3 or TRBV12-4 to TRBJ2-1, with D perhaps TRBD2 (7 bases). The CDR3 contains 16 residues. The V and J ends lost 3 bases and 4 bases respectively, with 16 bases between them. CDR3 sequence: CASSLGAGALYNEQFF. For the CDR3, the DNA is TGTGCCAGCAGTTTGGGGGCGGGGGCCCTTTACAATGAGCAGTTCTTC.

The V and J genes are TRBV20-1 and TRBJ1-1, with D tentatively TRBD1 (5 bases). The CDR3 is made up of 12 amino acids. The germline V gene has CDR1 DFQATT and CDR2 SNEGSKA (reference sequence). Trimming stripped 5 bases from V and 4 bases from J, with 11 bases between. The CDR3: CSASAGGTEAFF. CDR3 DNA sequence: TGCAGTGCTTCTGCTGGGGGCACTGAAGCTTTCTTT.

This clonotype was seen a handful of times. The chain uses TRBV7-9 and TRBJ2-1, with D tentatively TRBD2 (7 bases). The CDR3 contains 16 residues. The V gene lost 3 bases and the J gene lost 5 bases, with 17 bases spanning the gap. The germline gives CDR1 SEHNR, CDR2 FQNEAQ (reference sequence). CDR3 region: CASSFRGGPTNNEQFF. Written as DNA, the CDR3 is TGTGCCAGCAGCTTCAGGGGAGGGCCAACTAACAATGAGCAGTTCTTC.

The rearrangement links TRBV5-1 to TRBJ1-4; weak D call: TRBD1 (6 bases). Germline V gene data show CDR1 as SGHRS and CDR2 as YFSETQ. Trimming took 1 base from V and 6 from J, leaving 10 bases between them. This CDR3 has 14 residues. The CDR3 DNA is TGCGCCAGCAGCTTGCCGTCAGGGGATGAAAAACTGTTTTTT. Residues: CASSLPSGDEKLFF.

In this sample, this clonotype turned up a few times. The chain's CDR3 is CASSQDPRASGSYEQYF. The CDR3 DNA follows: TGTGCCAGCAGCCAAGATCCGAGGGCTAGCGGTTCCTACGAGCAGTACTTC. This rearrangement joins TRBV3-1 to TRBJ2-7; 7 nucleotides match TRBD2. With V trimmed by 0 bases and J by 1 base, 9 bases remained unmatched. CDR3 length equals 17 residues. Per the germline V gene, CDR1 is LGHDT and CDR2 is YNNKEL (reference sequence).

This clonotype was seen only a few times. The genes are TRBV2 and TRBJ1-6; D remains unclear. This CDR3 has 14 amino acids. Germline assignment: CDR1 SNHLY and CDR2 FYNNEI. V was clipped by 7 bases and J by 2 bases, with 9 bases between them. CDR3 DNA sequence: TGTGCCAGCATGGATTTCGCCTATAATTCACCCCTCCACTTT. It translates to CASMDFAYNSPLHF.

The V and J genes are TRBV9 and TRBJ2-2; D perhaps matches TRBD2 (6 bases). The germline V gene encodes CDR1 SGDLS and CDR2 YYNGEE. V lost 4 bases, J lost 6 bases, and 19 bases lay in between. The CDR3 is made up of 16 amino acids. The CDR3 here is CASSPRLVLEAGELFF. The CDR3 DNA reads TGTGCCAGCAGCCCCCGACTAGTTCTAGAAGCCGGGGAGCTGTTTTTT. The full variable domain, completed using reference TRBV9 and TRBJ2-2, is DSGVTQTPKHLITATGQRVTLRCSPRSGDLSVYWYQQSLDQGLQFLIQYYNGEERAKGNILERFSAQQFPDLHSELNLSSLELGDSALYFCASSPRLVLEAGELFFGEGSRLTVL.

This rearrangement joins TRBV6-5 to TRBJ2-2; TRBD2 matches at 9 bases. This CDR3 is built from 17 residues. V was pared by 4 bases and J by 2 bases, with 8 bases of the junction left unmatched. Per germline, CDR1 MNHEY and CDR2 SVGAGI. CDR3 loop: CASSSPLAGLNTGELFF. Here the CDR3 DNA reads TGTGCCAGCAGTTCACCTCTAGCGGGATTAAACACCGGGGAGCTGTTTTTT.